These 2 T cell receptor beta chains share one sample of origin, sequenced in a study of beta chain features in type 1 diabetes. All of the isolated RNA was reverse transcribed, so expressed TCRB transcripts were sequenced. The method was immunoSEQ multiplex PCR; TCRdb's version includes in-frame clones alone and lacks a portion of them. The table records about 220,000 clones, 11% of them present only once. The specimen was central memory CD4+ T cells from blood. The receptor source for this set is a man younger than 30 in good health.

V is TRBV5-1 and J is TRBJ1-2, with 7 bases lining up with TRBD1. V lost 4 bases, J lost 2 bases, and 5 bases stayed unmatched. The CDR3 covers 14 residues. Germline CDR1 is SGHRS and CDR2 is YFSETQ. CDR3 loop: CASSRGTANYGYTF. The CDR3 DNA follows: TGCGCCAGCAGCCGGGGGACAGCCAACTATGGCTACACCTTC.

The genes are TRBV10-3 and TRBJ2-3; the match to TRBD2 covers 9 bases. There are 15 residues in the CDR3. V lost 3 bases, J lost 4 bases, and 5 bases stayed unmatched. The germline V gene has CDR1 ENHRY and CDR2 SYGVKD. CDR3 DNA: TGTGCCATCAGTGATCTGCGGGAGGGCTCAGATACGCAGTATTTT. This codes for CAISDLREGSDTQYF.